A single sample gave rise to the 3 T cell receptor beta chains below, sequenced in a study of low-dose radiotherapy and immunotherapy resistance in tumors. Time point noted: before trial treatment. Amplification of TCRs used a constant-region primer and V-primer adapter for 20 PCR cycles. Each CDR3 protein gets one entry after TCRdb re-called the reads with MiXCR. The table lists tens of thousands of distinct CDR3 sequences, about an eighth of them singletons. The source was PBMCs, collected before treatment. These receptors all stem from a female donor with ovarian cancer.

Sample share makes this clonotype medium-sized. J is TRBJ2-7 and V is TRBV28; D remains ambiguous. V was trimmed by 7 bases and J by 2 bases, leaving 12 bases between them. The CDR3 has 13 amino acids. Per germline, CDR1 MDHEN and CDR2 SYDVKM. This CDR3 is CASTKDTAYEQYF. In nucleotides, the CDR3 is TGTGCCAGCACCAAAGACACAGCCTACGAGCAGTACTTC.

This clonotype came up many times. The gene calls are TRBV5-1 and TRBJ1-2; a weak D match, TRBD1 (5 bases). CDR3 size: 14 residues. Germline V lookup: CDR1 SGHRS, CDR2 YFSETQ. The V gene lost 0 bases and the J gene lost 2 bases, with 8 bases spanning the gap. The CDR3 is CASSLVAGNYGYTF. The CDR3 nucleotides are TGCGCCAGCAGCTTGGTGGCAGGGAACTATGGCTACACCTTC.

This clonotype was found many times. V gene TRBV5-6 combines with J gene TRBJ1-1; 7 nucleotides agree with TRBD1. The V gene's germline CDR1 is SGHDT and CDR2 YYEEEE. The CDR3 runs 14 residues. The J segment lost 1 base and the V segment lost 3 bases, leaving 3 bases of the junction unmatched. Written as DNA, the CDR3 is TGTGCCAGCAGCTGGGGACAGCCGAACACTGAAGCTTTCTTT. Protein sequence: CASSWGQPNTEAFF.